Reported below is one T cell receptor beta chain. Which antigen it targets is not known. The input lacks base qualities; no much larger clone sits a single base away. Using the deep immunoSEQ assay, TCR CDR3 regions were amplified from genomic DNA by multiplex PCR. Extracted genomic DNA from each cell subset was distributed evenly across all wells of several immunoSEQ 96-well plates, and each plate was treated as a replicate. For sorted subsets, approximately 0.2 ug of genomic DNA, equivalent to tens of thousands of T cell genomes, went into each replicate PCR. The purified libraries were quantified using a Qubit 3.0 fluorometer, sized with a Bioanalyzer 2100, and then quantified again using the KAPA Library Quantification kit. A separate single-read 150-cycle Illumina NextSeq 550 flow cell was used to sequence each immunoSEQ 96-well plate. The original pipeline was this. The immunoSEQ output contained only junctional sequences without quality scores, so filtering could not match that applied to full-length reads. Sequences were annotated with PyIR, a Python wrapper for IgBLAST v1.9, and V/J genes and CDR3 were assigned using IMGT germline references. Reads were filtered out if the reads had weak V/J assignments (E-value above 1e-6), no CDR3, stop codons, out-of-frame junctions, or ambiguous translated residues. A V3J clonotype was defined by an identical inferred V gene, J gene, and CDR3 amino acid sequence. To compute the percentage overlap between repertoires, the number of shared unique clonotypes was divided by the size of the smaller repertoire. RTK rarefaction, the Chao1 estimator, and Recon v2.1 estimates of unobserved clonotypes were used to assess repertoire richness. Generation probabilities for all TCRbeta clonotypes obtained by the gDNA method from a handful of donors were computed using OLGA. TCRdb holds this immuneACCESS table with in-frame rearrangements only. Some clones are missing; in checked studies, unresolved V genes explain under half, and the rest has no known cause. Clonal size and the V and J genes are those of that table, whereas D and trimming came from the DNA. Present in this sample are millions of clones, about 95% of which were seen just once. The ten top clones hold more than 0.95% of the sample.

CD8 naive samples consisted of CD45RO-negative cells that were positively selected for CCR7, yielding a CD45RA+CCR7+ population without TemRA cells. The donors were healthy, HIV-negative adults who had no recently reported acute infections or vaccinations. Every donor was a Caucasian adult living in Nashville, Tennessee, USA. Blood was obtained by leukapheresis, after which PBMCs were separated by Ficoll-Histopaque density gradient centrifugation and cryopreserved in liquid nitrogen vapor phase. Purity and quantity of every magnetically sorted T cell population were checked by analytical flow cytometry. Genomic DNA was isolated from every sorted fraction and measured by UV absorbance on a Nanodrop 2000c. The data are from a study of shared clonotypes between healthy human individuals (dated by TCRdb to about 2020). About the investigation overall: The cohort included three men and a couple of women between 18 and 49 years of age. Per donor, three plates each were used for CD4 naive and CD4 memory, two for CD8 naive, and one for CD8 memory. To increase sequencing depth and limit assay-specific biases, different laboratories used diverse techniques to prepare libraries and sequence TCR repertoires. The study deeply sequenced blood TCR repertoires of five healthy adults to estimate repertoire size and the extent of clonotype sharing between individuals. Between about 0.8 and 9.5 billion PBMCs per donor were obtained by leukapheresis.

CDR1 and CDR2, looked up from the germline V gene (reference sequence), are PRHDT and FYEKMQ. From its cysteine to its phenylalanine, the CDR3 spans 15 amino acids. CDR3 DNA is the only sequence kept; it has 45 bases, read in frame from the first base. V is reduced by 0 bases and J by 1 base, leaving a spacing of 8 bases between them. What the study reported, not specific to this receptor: Estimated clonotype richness was generally larger for naive than for memory subsets. Based on pairwise subsampling, the degree of clonotype sharing among donors was expected to be affected by sequencing depth. Rarefaction of sorted-subset datasets indicated incomplete sequencing despite the large sequencing depth. Sampling was limited to blood, and TCR repertoires in tissue likely differ from TCR repertoires in blood. Compared with non-shared clonotypes, the clonotypes found in all four sorted-subset donors had higher generation probabilities. Across a handful of donors, about 5.2% of naive CD4, 3.5% of naive CD8, about 2.3% of memory CD4, and about 0.44% of memory CD8 clonotypes were shared. The genetic and exposure-history diversity represented was limited by the small number of donors.

The rearranged chain carries TRBV13 and TRBJ2-3; the best D guess is TRBD1, with 5 bases matching. This sequence originates from a man aged 18-30 years in good health. The sample consisted of naive CD8+ T cells sorted from blood. The label giving this sample's cell subset or site can be read as: CD45RA+CCR7+. The CDR3 region reads CASSLGGHGTDTQYF. The bases are TGTGCCAGCAGCTTAGGTGGACACGGCACAGATACGCAGTATTTT.